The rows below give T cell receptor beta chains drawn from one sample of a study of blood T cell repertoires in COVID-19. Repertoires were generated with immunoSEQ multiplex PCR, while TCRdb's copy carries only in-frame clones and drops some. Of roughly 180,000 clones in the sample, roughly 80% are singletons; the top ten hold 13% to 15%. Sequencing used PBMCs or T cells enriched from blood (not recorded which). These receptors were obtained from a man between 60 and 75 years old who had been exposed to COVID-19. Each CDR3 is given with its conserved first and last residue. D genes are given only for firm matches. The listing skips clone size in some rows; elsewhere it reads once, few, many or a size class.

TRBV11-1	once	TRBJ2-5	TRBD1	TGTGCCAGCAGCTTCCAGGGGGCCGAGACCCAGTACTTC	CASSFQGAETQYF
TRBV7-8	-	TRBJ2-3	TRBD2	TGTGCCAGCAGCTCGGGACTAGCGGGAGGCACAGATACGCAGTATTTT	CASSSGLAGGTDTQYF
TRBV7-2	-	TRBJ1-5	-	TGTGCCAGCAGCTTAGTTGGCGGGTATAGCAATCAGCCCCAGCATTTT	CASSLVGGYSNQPQHF
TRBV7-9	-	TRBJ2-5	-	TGTGCCAGCAGCTCCTACCGGGGAGAGGAGACCCAGTACTTC	CASSSYRGEETQYF
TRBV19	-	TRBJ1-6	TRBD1	TGTGCCAGTAGTATCTTCCGGGACAGCAATTCACCCCTCCACTTT	CASSIFRDSNSPLHF
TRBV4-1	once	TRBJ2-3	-	TGCGCCAGCAGCCAACCCCTTTCTAACACAGATACGCAGTATTTT	CASSQPLSNTDTQYF
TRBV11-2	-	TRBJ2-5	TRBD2	TGTGCCAGCAGCTTTGGGACTAGCGGGAGGGTGGAGACCCAGTACTTC	CASSFGTSGRVETQYF
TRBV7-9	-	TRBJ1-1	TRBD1	TGTGCCAGCAACCAGGGAACAGGGGCGAACACTGAAGCTTTCTTT	CASNQGTGANTEAFF
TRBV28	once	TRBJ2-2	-	TGTGCCAGCAGTTTGAGCCAGGCCCTCGGGGAGCTGTTTTTT	CASSLSQALGELFF
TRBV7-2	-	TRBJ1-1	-	TGTGCCAGCAGCTTATCGGGGGAGAACACTGAAGCTTTCTTT	CASSLSGENTEAFF
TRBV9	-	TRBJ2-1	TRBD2	TGTGCCAGCAGCGTAGTGGCGGGAGGGCCTTCCAATGAGCAGTTCTTC	CASSVVAGGPSNEQFF
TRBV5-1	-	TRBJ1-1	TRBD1	TGCGCCAGCAGCCCCCAGACAGGGGGGGACACTGAAGCTTTCTTT	CASSPQTGGDTEAFF
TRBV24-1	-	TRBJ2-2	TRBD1	TGTGCCACCAGTGCTCCAGACAGGGTGGTCGGGGAGCTGTTTTTT	CATSAPDRVVGELFF
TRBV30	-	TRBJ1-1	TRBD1	TGTGCCTGGAGTGCCCAGACAGGGGGCTGGTACACTGAAGCTTTCTTT	CAWSAQTGGWYTEAFF
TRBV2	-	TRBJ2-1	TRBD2	TGTGCCAGCAGTTCCCTAAGGGGTAGCGGGAGTTCCAATGAGCAGTTCTTC	CASSSLRGSGSSNEQFF
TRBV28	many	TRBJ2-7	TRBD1	TGTGCCAGCAGTCCTCGGGACAGGGGCTCTCGGGAGCAGTACTTC	CASSPRDRGSREQYF
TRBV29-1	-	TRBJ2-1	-	TGCAGCGTCCCCCGGATCGGGGTCTCCTACAATGAGCAGTTCTTC	CSVPRIGVSYNEQFF
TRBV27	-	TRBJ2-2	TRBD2	TGTGCCAGCAGTAAAATCAGCGGGAGGGGCACCGGGGAGCTGTTTTTT	CASSKISGRGTGELFF
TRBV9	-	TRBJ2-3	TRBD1	TGTGCCAGCAGCGTAGGGGACAGGGAAACAGATACGCAGTATTTT	CASSVGDRETDTQYF
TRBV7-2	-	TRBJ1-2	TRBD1	TGTGCCAGCAGCCTCCGGACAGGGGACTATGGCTACACCTTC	CASSLRTGDYGYTF